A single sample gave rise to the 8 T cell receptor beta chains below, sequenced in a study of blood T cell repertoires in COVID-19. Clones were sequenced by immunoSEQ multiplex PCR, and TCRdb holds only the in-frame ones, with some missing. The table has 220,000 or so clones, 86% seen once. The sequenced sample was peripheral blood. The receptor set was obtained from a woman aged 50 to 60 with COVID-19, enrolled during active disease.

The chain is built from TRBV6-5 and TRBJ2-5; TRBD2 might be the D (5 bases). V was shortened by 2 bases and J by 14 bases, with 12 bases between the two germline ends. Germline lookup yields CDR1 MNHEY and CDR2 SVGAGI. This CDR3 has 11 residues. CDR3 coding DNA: TGTGCCAGCAGTTACGGGCTAGCCTTATACTTC. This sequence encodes CASSYGLALYF.

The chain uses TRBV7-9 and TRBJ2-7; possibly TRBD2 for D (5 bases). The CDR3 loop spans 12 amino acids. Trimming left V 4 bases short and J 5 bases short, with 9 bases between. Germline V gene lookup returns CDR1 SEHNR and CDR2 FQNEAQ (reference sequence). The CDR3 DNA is TGTGCCAGCAGCTCAGAGGGTAACGAGCAGTACTTC. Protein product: CASSSEGNEQYF.

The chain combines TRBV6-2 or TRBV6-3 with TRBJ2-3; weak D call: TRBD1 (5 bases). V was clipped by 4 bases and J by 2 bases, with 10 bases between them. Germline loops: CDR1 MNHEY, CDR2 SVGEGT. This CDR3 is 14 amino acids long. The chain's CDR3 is CASSSRGNTDTQYF. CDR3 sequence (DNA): TGTGCCAGCAGTTCTAGGGGCAACACAGATACGCAGTATTTT.

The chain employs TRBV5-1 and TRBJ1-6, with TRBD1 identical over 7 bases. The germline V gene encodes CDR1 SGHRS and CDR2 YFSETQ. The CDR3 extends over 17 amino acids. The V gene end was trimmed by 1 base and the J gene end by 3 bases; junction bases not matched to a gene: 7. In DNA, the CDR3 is TGCGCCAGCAGCTTGTCGGACAGGCTTTTCTATAATTCACCCCTCCACTTT. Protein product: CASSLSDRLFYNSPLHF.

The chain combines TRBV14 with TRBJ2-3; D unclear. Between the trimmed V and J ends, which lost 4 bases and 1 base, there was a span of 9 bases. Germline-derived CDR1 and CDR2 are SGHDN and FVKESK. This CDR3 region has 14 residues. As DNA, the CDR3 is TGTGCCAGCAGCCGAACCGGTCGCACAGATACGCAGTATTTT. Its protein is CASSRTGRTDTQYF.

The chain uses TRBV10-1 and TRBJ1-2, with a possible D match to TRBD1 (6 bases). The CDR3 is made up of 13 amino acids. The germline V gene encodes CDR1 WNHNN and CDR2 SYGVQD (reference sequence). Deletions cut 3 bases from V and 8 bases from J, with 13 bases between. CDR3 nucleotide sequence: TGCGCCAGCAGTGACAGGGGATCGGGAGGCTACACCTTC. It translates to CASSDRGSGGYTF.

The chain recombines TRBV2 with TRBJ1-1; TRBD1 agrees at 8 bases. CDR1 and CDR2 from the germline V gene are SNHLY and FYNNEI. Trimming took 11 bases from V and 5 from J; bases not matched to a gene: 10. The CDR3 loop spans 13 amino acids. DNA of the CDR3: TGTGCCGGTGGGACAGGATCGGGGACTGAAGCTTTCTTT. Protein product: CAGGTGSGTEAFF.

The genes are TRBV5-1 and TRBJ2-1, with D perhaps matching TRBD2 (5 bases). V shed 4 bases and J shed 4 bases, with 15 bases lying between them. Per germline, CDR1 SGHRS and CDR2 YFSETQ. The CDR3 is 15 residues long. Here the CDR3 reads CASSKGVGRYNEQFF. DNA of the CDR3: TGCGCCAGCAGCAAGGGAGTGGGCAGATACAATGAGCAGTTCTTC.